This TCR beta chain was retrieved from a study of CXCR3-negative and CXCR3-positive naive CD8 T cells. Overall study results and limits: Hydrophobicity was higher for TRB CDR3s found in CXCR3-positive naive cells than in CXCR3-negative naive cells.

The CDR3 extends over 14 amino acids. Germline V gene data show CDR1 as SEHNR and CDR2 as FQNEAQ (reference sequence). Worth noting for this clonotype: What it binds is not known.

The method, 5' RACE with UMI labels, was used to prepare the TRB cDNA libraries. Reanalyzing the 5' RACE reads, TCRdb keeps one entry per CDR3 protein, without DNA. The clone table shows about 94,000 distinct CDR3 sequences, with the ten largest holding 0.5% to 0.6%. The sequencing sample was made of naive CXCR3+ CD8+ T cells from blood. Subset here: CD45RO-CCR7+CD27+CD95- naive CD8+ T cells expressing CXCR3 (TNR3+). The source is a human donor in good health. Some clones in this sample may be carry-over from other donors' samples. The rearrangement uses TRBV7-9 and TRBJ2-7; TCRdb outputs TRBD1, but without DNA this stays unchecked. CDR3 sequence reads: CASSTPGQTYEQYF.